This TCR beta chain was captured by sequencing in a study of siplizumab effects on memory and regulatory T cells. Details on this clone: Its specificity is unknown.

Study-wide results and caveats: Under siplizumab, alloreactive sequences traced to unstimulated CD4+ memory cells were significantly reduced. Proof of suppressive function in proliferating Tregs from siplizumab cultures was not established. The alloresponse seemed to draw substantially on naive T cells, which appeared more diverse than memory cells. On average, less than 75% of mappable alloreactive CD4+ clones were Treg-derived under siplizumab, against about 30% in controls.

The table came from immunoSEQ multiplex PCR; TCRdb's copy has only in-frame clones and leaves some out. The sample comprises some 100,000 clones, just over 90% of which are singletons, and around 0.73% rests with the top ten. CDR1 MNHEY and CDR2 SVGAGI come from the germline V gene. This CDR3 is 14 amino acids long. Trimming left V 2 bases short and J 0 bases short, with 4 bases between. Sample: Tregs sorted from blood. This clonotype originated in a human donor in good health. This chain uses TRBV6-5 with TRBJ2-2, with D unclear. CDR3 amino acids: CASSYAANTGELFF. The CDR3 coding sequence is TGTGCCAGCAGTTACGCAGCGAACACCGGGGAGCTGTTTTTT.